The rows below give T cell receptor beta chains drawn from one sample of a study of T-cell memory formation after mild COVID-19. Each CDR3 protein is one row after TCRdb ran MiXCR on the 5' RACE reads. The table lists around 300,000 distinct CDR3 sequences, roughly an eighth of them singletons. The sample taken for sequencing was PBMCs or a T cell subset sorted from them (not recorded which). These receptors were obtained from a man aged 18 to 30 who had mild COVID-19 (a few samples of this study predate the infection). Cell type and time point are not known. The CDR3 runs from the conserved cysteine through the conserved F or W. Each record gives: V gene, CDR3 length, J gene, CDR3 protein.

>TRBV4-3|15|TRBJ2-3
CASSPSGWYTDTQYF
>TRBV7-9|13|TRBJ2-5
CASRMGGQETQYF
>TRBV7-2|13|TRBJ2-1
CASSSLRGGALFF
>TRBV20-1|13|TRBJ1-5
CSASLRGDQPQHF
>TRBV7-2|13|TRBJ2-7
CASRDNRILAQYF
>TRBV4-1|15|TRBJ1-1
CASSRSPGVNTEAFF
>TRBV19|13|TRBJ1-2
CATRREVGYGYTF
>TRBV6-6|14|TRBJ2-2
CASNRGPNTGELFF
>TRBV10-3|15|TRBJ1-2
CAISTLESGYYGYTF
>TRBV5-1|15|TRBJ2-1
CASMLAGDPYNEQFF
>TRBV29-1|12|TRBJ2-5
CSATGGSETQYF
>TRBV6-2/TRBV6-3|18|TRBJ2-4
CASSRFTGISRAGDIQYF
>TRBV19|15|TRBJ1-5
CASGGGEYSNQPQHF
>TRBV3-1|13|TRBJ1-5
CASSPQLNQPQHF
>TRBV7-2|12|TRBJ1-6
CAVGAQYSPLHF
>TRBV21-1|15|TRBJ2-2
CASSMGWGYTGELFF
>TRBV9|17|TRBJ2-2
CASSVEGLPEHPGELFF
>TRBV12-3/TRBV12-4|15|TRBJ2-2
CASRGTGPTTGELFF
>TRBV5-1|14|TRBJ2-1
CASSPSPGQDEQFF
>TRBV5-1|15|TRBJ1-3
CASSDGPIAGNTIYF
>TRBV19|13|TRBJ1-1
CGSAHFGNTEAFF
>TRBV6-1|14|TRBJ1-5
CASSESGSNQPQHF
>TRBV4-1|16|TRBJ2-5
CASSQDQSPLGETQYF
>TRBV18|14|TRBJ1-2
CASSPPGTDYGYTF
>TRBV24-1|15|TRBJ2-5
CATGEDRGLQETQYF
>TRBV7-2|16|TRBJ2-3
CASSFDRGRFTDTQYF
>TRBV29-1|15|TRBJ2-3
CSVSTGDSSTDTQYF
>TRBV28|17|TRBJ1-3
CASREVTGGLSGNTIYF
>TRBV27|15|TRBJ2-2
CASSLSPQGTGELFF
>TRBV7-9|13|TRBJ1-2
CASSSTPIMGYTF
>TRBV7-2|14|TRBJ2-5
CASSFQASQETQYF
>TRBV5-6|16|TRBJ2-1
CASSFGGGNSYNEQFF
>TRBV20-1|13|TRBJ2-3
CSAKRGSTDTQYF
>TRBV5-1|15|TRBJ2-1
CASSADRAAYNEQFF
>TRBV6-5|15|TRBJ2-1
CASSFRGTWGGEQFF
>TRBV7-3|19|TRBJ1-2
CASSLNVSVWGQGKGGYTF
>TRBV7-3|17|TRBJ2-5
CASSLTSASGVQETQYF
>TRBV4-3|17|TRBJ2-3
CASSQDFWELNTDTQYF
>TRBV7-3|16|TRBJ2-3
CASSLGGGPYGDTQYF
>TRBV25-1|12|TRBJ1-5
CASQGNNQPQHF
>TRBV2|13|TRBJ2-4
CASKWRLANIQYF
>TRBV3-2|23|TRBJ2-3
CASSQVSRPGLAGGPPSTDTQYF
>TRBV10-3|12|TRBJ2-5
CAVGTGQETQYF
>TRBV9|16|TRBJ2-2
CASSPPGGANTGELFF
>TRBV4-2|13|TRBJ1-4
CASSQDPNEKLFF
>TRBV28|15|TRBJ2-3
CASSFPGQEGDTQYF
>TRBV7-2|14|TRBJ1-2
CASTHRDSYNGYTF
>TRBV24-1|15|TRBJ2-3
CATSGPGTSTDTQYF